This T cell receptor beta chain is from a study of identical twins (dated by TCRdb to 2016 to 2018). Study-level background: The study deep-sequenced TCR alpha and beta repertoires from monozygotic twins, unrelated adults of various ages and cord blood to test whether fetal clonotypes persist. To rule out contamination, the twin experiments were replicated at different times with different library preparation protocols.

V and J are trimmed by 1 base and 9 bases, and the gene matches miss 4 bases of the junction. From the cysteine up to the phenylalanine, the CDR3 has a length of 13 residues. The CDR3 DNA has 39 bases and is translated from base 1. The germline V gene (reference sequence) provides CDR1 SEHNR and CDR2 FQNEAQ. The study at large found these results: Conclusions relied on cross-sectional statistical analysis, since the same donors could not be followed over many years. Fewer insertions were carried by abundant cord blood beta clonotypes, a similar but weaker trend appeared in young adult naive repertoires, and no such trend appeared in memory repertoires. Zero-insertion analyses could be partly confounded by invariant T cells such as MAIT and iNKT, though diverse VJ usage argued against such confounding for most clonotypes. Compared with coincidental sharing between unrelated individuals, an excess of low generation-probability sequences was observed among out-of-frame TCR alpha sequences shared between twins. A weaker excess of twin sharing was found in beta out-of-frame sequences because the signal-to-noise ratio was lowered by fewer shared sequences. Recombination models systematically underestimated out-of-frame TCR alpha sharing in monozygotic twins but agreed with sharing between unrelated individuals.

This clonotype was seen only a few times. There is no known antigen for this receptor. It has no much larger one-base neighbor in the sample; base qualities were not kept. All donors were healthy Caucasians. The twin cohort consisted of three pairs of female monozygotic twins, all aged 18 to 29 years. Positive isolation kits from Invitrogen were used to isolate the CD4+ and CD8+ T cell populations. The protocol used for the library was 5' RACE. The sequencing machine was an Illumina HiSeq 2000. A universal primer binding site was added through template switching, and the final cDNA carried a unique molecular identifier so that TCR cDNA molecules could be counted accurately. Specific primers in the conserved constant-segment region were used to synthesize first-strand cDNA for TCR alpha and beta chains. To control for contamination, each cDNA library was double barcoded with a SMART-Mk sample barcode plus Illumina barcodes. TruSeq adapter sequences, together with Illumina sample barcodes, were added in two successive PCR steps. TCR alpha and beta cDNA libraries were sequenced on the Illumina HiSeq platform with custom primers. Per the authors' processing: MiGEC was used to process raw reads and extract unique molecular identifiers, and MiXCR was used to find CDR3 positions. For each individual, recombination models were inferred using an EM algorithm with the repgenHMM and IGoR tools. Shared clonotype analysis was performed with the tcR package in R, normalizing sharing by the product of cloneset sizes. To study raw recombination without the effects of thymic and clonal selection, out-of-frame nonproductive sequences were analyzed. In-frame beta chains were kept once TCRdb had trimmed the public reads at Q25 with fastp and called clones with MiXCR. Every CDR3 protein is listed once, alongside the most common genes and DNA of its rows. The V and J calls were determined by TCRdb, not by the authors. The sample profile shows roughly 480,000 distinct CDR3 sequences; approximately 24% of them were found once. Approximately 2.9% of the sample lies in the top ten.

The same data also contributed to another study, on T cells expressing NK-cell markers. The second study's authors report: TCR beta-chain repertoires were profiled in sorted CD3+CD56+NKG2C+, CD3+CD56+NKG2C- and CD3+CD56-NKG2C+ T-cell subsets from about 8 donors. Among the eight sequenced donors, only one was HCMV-seronegative, while the other seven were HCMV-seropositive. To restrict sorting to alphabetaTCR-expressing T cells, an anti-gammadeltaTCR antibody was added in several experiments. In more than 5 donors, the dominant CD3+CD56+NKG2C+ clonotypes were found to rank among the top 10 CD8+ clonotypes and to make up about 1.0-7.5% of CD8+ T cells. Those dominant clonotypes were again the most abundant among CD3+CD56-NKG2C+ cells in a few donors, at roughly 25-60.1%. It remained unclear whether the expanded NKG2C-expressing T cell clones were specific for HCMV antigens. The study sequenced eight donors, all healthy volunteers chosen at random: three men and five women. HCMV serostatus was determined by detecting HCMV-specific IgG in serum with a commercial ELISA kit. MIGEC was used to demultiplex reads and group reads by UMI, and MiTCR was used to assemble and quantify clonotypes. To remove erroneous sequences, TCR cDNA sequences were retained only when supported by two or more reads. The tcR package was used for downstream repertoire analysis, with clonotypes matched between fractions based on CDR3 nucleotide sequence plus V segment. Antigen specificity was annotated against VDJdb with VDJmatch, allowing one amino acid substitution in CDR3.

This receptor was taken from a woman under 30 in good health. Sequencing was done on a sample of CD4+ T cells sorted from blood. Recombination joined TRBV7-9 with TRBJ1-2; 8 bases in the junction line up with TRBD1. The CDR3 reads CASSLVQGVRYTF. In nucleotides, the sequence is TGTGCCAGCAGCTTAGTACAGGGGGTCCGCTACACCTTC.